A single sample is the source of the 6 T cell receptor beta chains below, sequenced in a study of early T cells in non-severe SARS-CoV-2 infection. Each CDR3 protein gets one entry after TCRdb re-called the 5' RACE reads with MiXCR. The sample has about 100,000 distinct CDR3 sequences, less than 15% seen once. Sequencing used whole blood. These TCRs come from an adult who was a healthcare worker with PCR-confirmed SARS-CoV-2 infection or an uninfected control (not recorded which).

The rearrangement uses TRBV3-1 and TRBJ1-2; 7 bases match TRBD1. The CDR3 spans 12 residues. Trimming took 5 bases from V and 3 from J; bases not matched to a gene: 0. In germline, CDR1 is LGHDT, CDR2 YNNKEL (reference sequence). CDR3 region: CASSGTDYGYTF. CDR3 in DNA: TGTGCCAGCAGCGGGACAGACTATGGCTACACCTTC. The entire variable domain, with the rest obtained from reference TRBV3-1 and TRBJ1-2, is as follows: DTAVSQTPKYLVTQMGNDKSIKCEQNLGHDTMYWYKQDSKKFLKIMFSYNNKELIINETVPNRFSPKSPDKAHLNLHINSLELGDSAVYFCASSGTDYGYTFGSGTRLTVV.

This clonotype has a count of ten or more. V and J are TRBV20-1 and TRBJ2-1, with 7 bases identical to TRBD1. This CDR3 has 14 amino acids. With 4 bases clipped from V and 2 bases from J, the junction kept 5 bases outside the gene matches. Per the germline V gene, CDR1 is DFQATT and CDR2 is SNEGSKA (reference sequence). The CDR3 loop is CSAMTGSAYNEQFF. Written as DNA, the CDR3 is TGCAGTGCTATGACAGGGTCGGCCTACAATGAGCAGTTCTTC.

In this sample, this clonotype turned up many times. V gene TRBV19 combines with J gene TRBJ1-1, with D tentatively TRBD1 (5 bases). CDR1 and CDR2 (germline): LNHDA, SQIVND (reference sequence). Trimming stripped 5 bases from V and 2 bases from J, with 12 bases between. The CDR3 has 14 residues. Here the CDR3 reads CASSVGAANTEAFF. CDR3 DNA: TGTGCCAGTAGTGTAGGGGCAGCCAACACTGAAGCTTTCTTT.

The sample holds a few counts of this clonotype. This chain joins TRBV18 and TRBJ2-5; D call uncertain. The CDR3 covers 13 residues. V dropped 4 bases and J dropped 1 base, with 7 bases sitting between them. Germline assignment: CDR1 KGHSH and CDR2 LQKENI. Here the CDR3 DNA reads TGTGCCAGCTCACTAAATTTCCAAGAGACCCAGTACTTC. Translated: CASSLNFQETQYF.

This clonotype came up a few times. The chain combines TRBV29-1 with TRBJ2-7, with D unresolved. V was clipped by 4 bases and J by 3 bases, with 13 bases between them. This CDR3 has 13 residues. Germline values: CDR1 SQVTM, CDR2 ANQGSEA. For the CDR3, the DNA is TGCAGCGTTGCTGGTAACTTAATCTACGAGCAGTACTTC. Translation gives CSVAGNLIYEQYF.

The chain is built from TRBV7-9 and TRBJ2-1; 12 bases fit TRBD2. This CDR3 spans 14 amino acids. J was trimmed by 5 bases and V by 5 bases; bases with no gene match: 1. Germline V gives CDR1 SEHNR, CDR2 FQNEAQ (reference sequence). The CDR3 sequence: CASSRTSGDNEQFF. In nucleotides, the CDR3 is TGTGCCAGCAGCCGGACTAGCGGGGACAATGAGCAGTTCTTC.